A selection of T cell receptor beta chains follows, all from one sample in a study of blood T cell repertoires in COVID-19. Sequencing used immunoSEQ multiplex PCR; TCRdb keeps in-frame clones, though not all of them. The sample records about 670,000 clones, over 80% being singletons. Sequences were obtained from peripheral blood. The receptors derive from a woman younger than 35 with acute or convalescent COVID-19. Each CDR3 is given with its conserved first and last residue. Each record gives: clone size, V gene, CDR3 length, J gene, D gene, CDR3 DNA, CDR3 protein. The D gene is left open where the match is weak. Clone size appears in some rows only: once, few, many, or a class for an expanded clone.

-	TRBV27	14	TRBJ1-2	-	TGTGCCAGCAGCTCTGTCAGGGAGGCCTATGGCTACACCTTC	CASSSVREAYGYTF
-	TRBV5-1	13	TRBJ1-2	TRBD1	TGCGCCAGCAGCCTACCAGGGGGCTATGGCTACACCTTC	CASSLPGGYGYTF
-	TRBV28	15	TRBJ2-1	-	TGTGCCAGCAGTTTGACAAGCCTCTCCTACAATGAGCAGTTCTTC	CASSLTSLSYNEQFF
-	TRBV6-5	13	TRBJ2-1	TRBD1	TGTGCCAGCGGGACAGGTCCGTACAATGAGCAGTTCTTC	CASGTGPYNEQFF
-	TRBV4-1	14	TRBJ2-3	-	TGCGCCAGCAGCCGGGGAGCCTACACAGATACGCAGTATTTT	CASSRGAYTDTQYF
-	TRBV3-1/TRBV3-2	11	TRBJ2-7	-	TGTGCCAGCAGCGCCGGGGGACCGGGGTACTTC	CASSAGGPGYF
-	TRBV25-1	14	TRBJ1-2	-	TGTGCCAGCAGTGGGTGGGGACAAAACTATGGCTACACCTTC	CASSGWGQNYGYTF
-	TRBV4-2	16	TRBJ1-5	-	TGTGCCAGCAGCCAAGATACGTCACGCGTCAATCAGCCCCAGCATTTT	CASSQDTSRVNQPQHF
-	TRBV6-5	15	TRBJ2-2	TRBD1	TGTGCCAGCAGTTACGGGACAGGGGGCGTCGGGGAGCTGTTTTTT	CASSYGTGGVGELFF
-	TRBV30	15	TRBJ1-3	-	TGTGCCTGGAGTCCACCGTCGGGGGGCGGGAACACCATATATTTT	CAWSPPSGGGNTIYF
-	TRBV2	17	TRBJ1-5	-	TGTGCCAGCAGGGATGGGCAGGTAAAGCCTAGCAATCAGCCCCAGCATTTT	CASRDGQVKPSNQPQHF
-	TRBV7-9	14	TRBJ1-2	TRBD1	TGTGCCAGCAGCTTAGGGCAGGGGGCGACTAGCTACACCTTC	CASSLGQGATSYTF
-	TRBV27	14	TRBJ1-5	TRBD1	TGTGCCAGCAGTCAACAGGGGTCGTATCAGCCCCAGCATTTT	CASSQQGSYQPQHF
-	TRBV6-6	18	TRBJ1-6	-	TGTGCCAGCAGTCCCCGACTCCCGGTCGGCTCCTATAATTCACCCCTCCACTTT	CASSPRLPVGSYNSPLHF
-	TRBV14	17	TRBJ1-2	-	TGTGCCAGCAGCCAAGATGGCGGGGCTCTCCCTGACTATGGCTACACCTTC	CASSQDGGALPDYGYTF
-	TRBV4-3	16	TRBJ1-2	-	TGCGCCAGCAGCCAAGATTATGACAGAGCTAACTATGGCTACACCTTC	CASSQDYDRANYGYTF
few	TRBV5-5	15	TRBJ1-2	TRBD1	TGTGCCAGCAGCTTTAGAGTACAGGGGCACTATGGCTACACCTTC	CASSFRVQGHYGYTF